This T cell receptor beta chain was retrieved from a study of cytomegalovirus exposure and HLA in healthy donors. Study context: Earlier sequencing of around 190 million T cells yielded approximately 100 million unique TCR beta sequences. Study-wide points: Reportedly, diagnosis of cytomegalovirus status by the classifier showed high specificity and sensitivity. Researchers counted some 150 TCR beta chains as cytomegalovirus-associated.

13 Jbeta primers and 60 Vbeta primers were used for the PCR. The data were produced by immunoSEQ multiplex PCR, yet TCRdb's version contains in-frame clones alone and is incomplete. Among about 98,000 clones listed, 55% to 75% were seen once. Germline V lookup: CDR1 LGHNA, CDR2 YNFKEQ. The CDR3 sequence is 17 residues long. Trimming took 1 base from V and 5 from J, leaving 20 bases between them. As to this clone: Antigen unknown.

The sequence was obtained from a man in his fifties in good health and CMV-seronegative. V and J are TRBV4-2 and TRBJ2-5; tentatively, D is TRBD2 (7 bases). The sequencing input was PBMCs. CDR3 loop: CASSQVRGGAGVETQYF. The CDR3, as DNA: TGTGCCAGCAGCCAAGTCAGAGGGGGGGCCGGTGTGGAGACCCAGTACTTC.